These 29 T cell receptor beta chains came from one sample sequenced in a study of blood T cell repertoires in COVID-19. This table comes from immunoSEQ multiplex PCR, and its TCRdb copy is limited to in-frame clones, with some not included. Of roughly 300,000 clones listed, roughly nine tenths were seen once; the top ten hold around 12%. Input material: peripheral blood. These receptors all come from a woman aged 30 to 39 with COVID-19, enrolled during active disease.

The chain combines TRBV7-9 with TRBJ2-7, with TRBD2 identical over 8 bases. The CDR3 covers 13 residues. Germline assignment: CDR1 SEHNR and CDR2 FQNEAQ (reference sequence). The ends lost 8 bases at V and 0 bases at J; junction bases unmatched: 3. The CDR3 loop reads CASSSGGSYEQYF. The CDR3 DNA reads as TGTGCCAGCTCCAGCGGGGGCTCCTACGAGCAGTACTTC.

The V and J genes are TRBV28 and TRBJ2-6; tentatively, D is TRBD2 (5 bases). The CDR3 is made up of 18 amino acids. CDR1 is MDHEN, CDR2 SYDVKM, per germline. V was shortened by 2 bases and J by 0 bases, with 14 bases between the two germline ends. CDR3 in amino acids: CASSLRRMSYSGANVLTF. CDR3 coding DNA: TGTGCCAGCAGTTTAAGGAGGATGAGCTACTCTGGGGCCAACGTCCTGACTTTC.

This chain links TRBV10-3 with TRBJ2-6, with D possibly being TRBD1 (6 bases). Trimming pared 3 bases from V and 12 bases from J, leaving 12 bases between. Germline V gene data show CDR1 as ENHRY and CDR2 as SYGVKD. The CDR3 runs to 13 residues. The DNA for the CDR3 is TGTGCCATCAGTGACCCAGGGGAGACCGTCCTGACTTTC. Encoded protein: CAISDPGETVLTF.

The chain recombines TRBV29-1 with TRBJ2-3, with D tentatively TRBD2 (6 bases). The CDR3 has 12 amino acids. Germline CDR1 reads SQVTM; CDR2 reads ANQGSEA. The V gene lost 4 bases and the J gene lost 4 bases, with 9 bases spanning the gap. In DNA, the CDR3 is TGCAGCGTTGCGGGGGAATCAGATACGCAGTATTTT. It translates to CSVAGESDTQYF.

The chain is built from TRBV5-6 and TRBJ1-5; D is ambiguous. The V and J ends lost 1 base and 4 bases respectively, with 6 bases between them. Germline V gene lookup returns CDR1 SGHDT and CDR2 YYEEEE. The CDR3 consists of 13 residues. The CDR3 protein is CASSLWPNQPQHF. CDR3 in DNA: TGTGCCAGCAGCTTGTGGCCAAATCAGCCCCAGCATTTT.

Only one count was recorded for this clone. This chain joins TRBV11-2 and TRBJ1-5; D not resolved. The CDR3 length is 17 residues. CDR1 and CDR2 (germline): SGHAT, FQNNGV. V was clipped by 0 bases and J by 0 bases, with 12 bases between them. As DNA, the CDR3 is TGTGCCAGCAGCTTAGAGGTCGGTCCTTATAGCAATCAGCCCCAGCATTTT. Translated: CASSLEVGPYSNQPQHF.

DNA for the CDR3: TGTGCCAGCAGTTGGGCGGGGGCTCGTTCACCCCTCCACTTT. Translation gives CASSWAGARSPLHF. The chain recombines TRBV6-5 with TRBJ1-6; possibly TRBD1 for D (6 bases). Per the germline V gene, CDR1 is MNHEY and CDR2 is SVGAGI. The V and J ends lost 4 bases and 9 bases respectively, with 13 bases between them. CDR3 length equals 14 residues.

The chain links TRBV19 to TRBJ2-3; possible D gene TRBD1, 6 bases. V was pared by 3 bases and J by 0 bases, with 10 bases between. The CDR3 sequence is 15 residues long. Per the germline V gene, CDR1 is LNHDA and CDR2 is SQIVND (reference sequence). DNA of the CDR3: TGTGCCAGTAGTATTTTAACAGGGAGCACAGATACGCAGTATTTT. It translates to CASSILTGSTDTQYF.

The CDR3 DNA reads TGTGCCAGCAGCCTCGGCTACGAGCAGTACTTC. This codes for CASSLGYEQYF. The V gene is TRBV5-4, the J gene TRBJ2-7; D is unresolved. The CDR3 is 11 residues long. Germline CDR1 and CDR2: SGHNT and YYREEE (reference sequence). Trimming pared 4 bases from V and 3 bases from J, leaving 5 bases between.

CDR3 sequence reads: CASTGTNLGNTEAFF. In DNA form, the CDR3 reads TGTGCCAGCACTGGTACTAATTTGGGGAACACTGAAGCTTTCTTT. The V gene is TRBV6-5, the J gene TRBJ1-1; D unclear. In germline, CDR1 is MNHEY, CDR2 SVGAGI. CDR3 length equals 15 residues. V was shortened by 7 bases and J by 1 base, with 16 bases between the two germline ends.

The rearrangement uses TRBV10-3 and TRBJ1-1; perhaps TRBD1 as D (6 bases). Trimming removed 4 bases at V and 6 bases at J, with 18 bases between. Germline loops: CDR1 ENHRY, CDR2 SYGVKD. The length of the CDR3 is 15 residues. The CDR3 region has the DNA TGTGCCATCAGTGCAAACACAGGGTATTCATCTGAAGCTTTCTTT. Residues: CAISANTGYSSEAFF.

The chain employs TRBV7-9 and TRBJ1-2, with D uncertain. The CDR3 has 13 residues. Looked up from germline, CDR1 is SEHNR and CDR2 is FQNEAQ (reference sequence). V was trimmed by 1 base and J by 4 bases, leaving 7 bases between them. CDR3 sequence: CASSLGVLYGYTF. In DNA, the CDR3 is TGTGCCAGCAGCTTAGGAGTCCTCTATGGCTACACCTTC.

This sequence joins TRBV7-9 and TRBJ2-1, with D unclear. The CDR3 covers 14 residues. In germline, CDR1 is SEHNR, CDR2 FQNEAQ (reference sequence). V dropped 1 base and J dropped 6 bases, with 10 bases sitting between them. The CDR3 bases are TGTGCCAGCAGCTTAGATGGCAGACTCAATGAGCAGTTCTTC. Residues: CASSLDGRLNEQFF.

In this sample, this clone turned up a few times. The chain couples TRBV7-9 to TRBJ1-5; 7 positions match TRBD1. Germline CDR1 and CDR2: SEHNR and FQNEAQ (reference sequence). The CDR3 consists of 16 residues. The V gene end was trimmed by 6 bases and the J gene end by 5 bases; junction bases not matched to a gene: 13. Here the CDR3 DNA reads TGTGCCAGCAGGCCCCCCTCGGCGACAGGGTATCAGCCCCAGCATTTT. Its protein product is CASRPPSATGYQPQHF.

The rearrangement uses TRBV7-2 and TRBJ1-1; D uncertain. The CDR3 has 14 residues. Germline V gene data show CDR1 as SGHTA and CDR2 as FQGNSA. Trimming removed 1 base at V and 6 bases at J, with 12 bases between. The chain's CDR3 is CASSLGSGWPEAFF. The CDR3 DNA reads TGTGCCAGCAGCTTAGGGAGTGGGTGGCCTGAAGCTTTCTTT.

The genes are TRBV6-1 and TRBJ2-4, with D uncertain. CDR1 is MNHNS and CDR2 is SASEGT in the germline V gene. V lost 2 bases and J lost 5, with 7 bases in between. The CDR3 runs 13 residues. In DNA, the CDR3 is TGTGCCAGCAGTGAACACGGAGAAAACATTCAGTACTTC. Protein: CASSEHGENIQYF.

A few counts support this clone. V usage is TRBV10-1 and J usage is TRBJ1-5; 7 bases are shared with TRBD1. V shed 6 bases and J 7 bases; nucleotides not matched to a gene: 6. Germline V gene sequence: CDR1 WNHNN, CDR2 SYGVQD (reference sequence). The length of the CDR3 is 13 residues. CDR3 residues: CASRVTGRQPQHF. In DNA form, the CDR3 reads TGCGCCAGCAGGGTGACAGGGAGGCAGCCCCAGCATTTT.

The J gene is TRBJ1-6, the V gene TRBV28; tentatively, D is TRBD1 (6 bases). Between the trimmed V and J ends, which lost 2 bases and 8 bases, there was a span of 10 bases. Germline values: CDR1 MDHEN, CDR2 SYDVKM. The CDR3 loop spans 14 amino acids. CDR3: CASSLAGEYSPLHF. In DNA, the CDR3 is TGTGCCAGCAGTTTAGCAGGGGAATATTCACCCCTCCACTTT.

The rearrangement joins TRBV5-1 to TRBJ2-5; D gene unclear. The CDR3 is made up of 12 amino acids. Germline loops: CDR1 SGHRS, CDR2 YFSETQ. V lost 0 bases and J lost 4, with 4 bases in between. The CDR3 reads CASSLALETQYF. As DNA, the CDR3 is TGCGCCAGCAGCTTGGCCCTAGAGACCCAGTACTTC.

A remark on this clone: At the DNA level, this CDR3 is encoded by other sequences in the same sample as well. The chain carries TRBV27 and TRBJ1-5, with no clear D. The CDR3 extends over 14 amino acids. Trimming shortened V by 2 bases and J by 4 bases, and 9 bases separated the two germline ends. Germline values: CDR1 MNHEY, CDR2 SMNVEV (reference sequence). The CDR3 bases are TGTGCCAGCAGTTTAGGCGGGCCGAATCAGCCCCAGCATTTT. It is translated as CASSLGGPNQPQHF.

The chain combines TRBV19 with TRBJ2-1, with 8 nucleotides matching TRBD1. There are 15 residues in the CDR3. J lost 0 bases, V lost 7 bases, and 5 bases had no gene match. Germline lookup yields CDR1 LNHDA and CDR2 SQIVND (reference sequence). The CDR3 bases are TGTGCCAGTACCCTCGACAGGGGCTCCTACAATGAGCAGTTCTTC. This sequence encodes CASTLDRGSYNEQFF. Using reference TRBV19 and TRBJ2-1 for the parts outside the CDR3, the full variable domain is DGGITQSPKYLFRKEGQNVTLSCEQNLNHDAMYWYRQDPGQGLRLIYYSQIVNDFQKGDIAEGYSVSREKKESFPLTVTSAQKNPTAFYLCASTLDRGSYNEQFFGPGTRLTVL.

The chain has TRBV3-1 (or the pseudogene TRBV3-2) and TRBJ1-6, with D possibly matching TRBD1 (5 bases). Germline CDR1 and CDR2: LGHDT and YNNKEL (reference sequence). The CDR3 extends over 13 amino acids. V was cut by 5 bases and J by 10 bases, with 12 bases left in between. The CDR3 spells CASSAVQESPLHF. DNA of the CDR3: TGTGCCAGCAGCGCCGTACAGGAATCACCCCTCCACTTT.

Comments on this clone: At the DNA level, this CDR3 is encoded by other sequences in the same sample as well. The CDR3 is CASSIRGNTEAFF. CDR3 nucleotides: TGTGCCAGTAGTATAAGGGGGAACACTGAAGCTTTCTTT. The rearrangement joins TRBV19 to TRBJ1-1, with a weak D call TRBD1 (5 bases). Looked up from germline, CDR1 is LNHDA and CDR2 is SQIVND (reference sequence). The V end lost 2 bases, the J end lost 1 base, and 5 bases lay between the germline ends. This CDR3 is built from 13 residues.

Comments on this clone: Additional DNA sequences in this sample encode the identical CDR3. V is TRBV19 and J is TRBJ1-5; perhaps TRBD1 as D (5 bases). The germline V and J ends were trimmed by 8 bases and 4 bases, with 9 bases remaining between them. CDR1 and CDR2 from the germline V gene are LNHDA and SQIVND (reference sequence). The CDR3 runs to 12 residues. The CDR3 is CASGQGNQPQHF. CDR3 nucleotides: TGTGCCAGTGGGCAGGGTAATCAGCCCCAGCATTTT.

The chain employs TRBV3-1 (or the pseudogene TRBV3-2) and TRBJ1-3, with D possibly being TRBD1 (5 bases). The V and J ends lost 1 base and 1 base respectively, with 5 bases between them. The CDR3 is 14 amino acids. CDR1 is LGHDT, CDR2 YNNKEL, per germline (reference sequence). The chain's CDR3 is CASSQGQSGNTIYF. CDR3 coding DNA: TGTGCCAGCAGCCAAGGACAGTCTGGAAACACCATATATTTT.

V usage is TRBV29-1 and J usage is TRBJ1-1; weak D call: TRBD1 (6 bases). The germline gives CDR1 SQVTM, CDR2 ANQGSEA. The length of the CDR3 is 21 residues. Trimming removed 7 bases at V and 4 bases at J, with 40 bases between. This CDR3 reads CSASSAGRDKVPGVRTTEAFF. CDR3 sequence (DNA): TGCAGCGCCAGTTCGGCCGGGCGAGATAAAGTCCCAGGGGTTCGGACCACTGAAGCTTTCTTT.

This sequence joins TRBV5-1 and TRBJ2-2, with unresolved D. CDR3 size: 14 residues. CDR1 is SGHRS and CDR2 is YFSETQ in the germline V gene. With 3 bases removed from V and 9 bases from J, the gap between germline ends came to 15 bases. The CDR3 DNA reads TGCGCCAGCAGCTATCAGCGACCTGAGCGGGAGCTGTTTTTT. The encoded protein is CASSYQRPERELFF.

This chain links TRBV27 with TRBJ2-7; 10 bases are shared with TRBD2. Trimming at V came to 1 base and at J to 1 base, leaving 1 base not matched to a gene. CDR1 is MNHEY, CDR2 SMNVEV, per germline (reference sequence). The length of the CDR3 is 15 residues. As DNA, the CDR3 is TGTGCCAGCAGTTTATTGGGACTAGCGTCCTACGAGCAGTACTTC. This sequence encodes CASSLLGLASYEQYF.

This sequence joins TRBV5-1 and TRBJ2-2, with 13 bases matching TRBD2. Germline V gene lookup returns CDR1 SGHRS and CDR2 YFSETQ. The CDR3 extends over 16 amino acids. The V segment lost 4 bases and the J segment 3 bases; nucleotides outside the gene matches: 3. The CDR3 loop is CASSTSGGAYTGELFF. The CDR3, as DNA: TGCGCCAGCAGCACTAGCGGGGGGGCGTACACCGGGGAGCTGTTTTTT.